This TCR beta chain was profiled in a study of technical replicates of blood from a handful of donors. The CDR3 is made up of 19 amino acids. Germline-derived CDR1 and CDR2 are SGHVS and FNYEAQ. V shed 2 bases and J 6 bases; nucleotides not matched to a gene: 16. Sequencing was performed with immunoSEQ multiplex PCR; in TCRdb, only in-frame clones are kept and a portion is missing. In the table there are around 68,000 clones, under 98% of which are singletons. This sequence joins TRBV7-6 and TRBJ2-1, with 10 bases identical to TRBD2. The sequence derives from a human donor in good health. What was sequenced was T cells isolated from PBMCs. The CDR3 sequence is CASSLRPPAGGPTSNEQFF. In DNA form, the CDR3 reads TGTGCCAGCAGCTTACGCCCCCCAGCGGGAGGGCCCACAAGCAATGAGCAGTTCTTC. The full variable domain, in which reference TRBV7-6 and TRBJ2-1 provide the parts outside the CDR3, is GAGVSQSPRYKVTKRGQDVALRCDPISGHVSLYWYRQALGQGPEFLTYFNYEAQQDKSGLPNDRFSAERPEGSISTLTIQRTEQRDSAMYRCASSLRPPAGGPTSNEQFFGPGTRLTVL.